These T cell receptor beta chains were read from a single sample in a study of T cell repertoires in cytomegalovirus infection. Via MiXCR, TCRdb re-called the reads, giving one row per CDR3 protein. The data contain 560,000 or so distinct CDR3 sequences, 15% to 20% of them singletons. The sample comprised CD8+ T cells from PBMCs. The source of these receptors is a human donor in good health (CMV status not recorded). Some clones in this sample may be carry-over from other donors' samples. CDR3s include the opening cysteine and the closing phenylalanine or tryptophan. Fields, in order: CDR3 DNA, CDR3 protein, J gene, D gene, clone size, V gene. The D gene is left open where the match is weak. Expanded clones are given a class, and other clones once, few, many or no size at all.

cdr3_nt: TGCGCCAGCAGCCTCGGTCTGACTGACTACAATGAGCAGTTCTTC
cdr3_aa: CASSLGLTDYNEQFF
j_call: TRBJ2-1
d_call: -
clone_size: -
v_call: TRBV5-1

cdr3_nt: TGTGCCAGCCGAGGGGGACCGGTCGAGCAGTACTTC
cdr3_aa: CASRGGPVEQYF
j_call: TRBJ2-7
d_call: -
clone_size: few
v_call: TRBV2

cdr3_nt: TGTGCCAGCAGCTCCCTAGCGGGATCGGTCACCGGGGAGCTGTTTTTT
cdr3_aa: CASSSLAGSVTGELFF
j_call: TRBJ2-2
d_call: TRBD2
clone_size: many
v_call: TRBV7-8

cdr3_nt: TGTGCCAGCAGCCGTGGCAACCGAAAGACTGAAGCTTTCTTT
cdr3_aa: CASSRGNRKTEAFF
j_call: TRBJ1-1
d_call: -
clone_size: -
v_call: TRBV3-1

cdr3_nt: TGTGCCAGCAGCCCCCGGTTCCAAGGCTACGAGCAGTACTTC
cdr3_aa: CASSPRFQGYEQYF
j_call: TRBJ2-7
d_call: -
clone_size: many
v_call: TRBV7-9

cdr3_nt: TGCGCCAGCAGCCAAGACCAAGGGGCCTACAATGAGCAGTTCTTC
cdr3_aa: CASSQDQGAYNEQFF
j_call: TRBJ2-1
d_call: -
clone_size: few
v_call: TRBV4-1

cdr3_nt: TGCGCCAGCAGCCCCGCGGGACAGGGGGCGGAGGACACTGAAGCTTTCTTT
cdr3_aa: CASSPAGQGAEDTEAFF
j_call: TRBJ1-1
d_call: TRBD1
clone_size: few
v_call: TRBV5-1

cdr3_nt: TGTGCCAGCAGCCAAGGACAGGGGGGAGTCACTGAAGCTTTCTTT
cdr3_aa: CASSQGQGGVTEAFF
j_call: TRBJ1-1
d_call: TRBD1
clone_size: few
v_call: TRBV7-9

cdr3_nt: TGTGCCAGCAGCCCGGCGAGCAAAACTGACTATGGCTACACCTTC
cdr3_aa: CASSPASKTDYGYTF
j_call: TRBJ1-2
d_call: -
clone_size: many
v_call: TRBV11-2

cdr3_nt: TGTGCCAGCAGTGAAGCATTTCAGTTAACGATCGATGGCTACACCTTC
cdr3_aa: CASSEAFQLTIDGYTF
j_call: TRBJ1-2
d_call: -
clone_size: -
v_call: TRBV25-1

cdr3_nt: TGTGCCAGCAGCCCCTACGAGGGCTACGAGCAGTACTTC
cdr3_aa: CASSPYEGYEQYF
j_call: TRBJ2-7
d_call: -
clone_size: -
v_call: TRBV4-2

cdr3_nt: TGTGCCAGCAGTACAGACAGGGCAGACTATGGCTACACCTTC
cdr3_aa: CASSTDRADYGYTF
j_call: TRBJ1-2
d_call: TRBD1
clone_size: few
v_call: TRBV28

cdr3_nt: TGTGCCACCAGCCACCTCGAGGGGACCCACGAGCAGTACTTC
cdr3_aa: CATSHLEGTHEQYF
j_call: TRBJ2-7
d_call: -
clone_size: -
v_call: TRBV15

cdr3_nt: TGTGCCACCAGCAGAGCAGACAGGGGTGGAAATCAGCCCCAGCATTTT
cdr3_aa: CATSRADRGGNQPQHF
j_call: TRBJ1-5
d_call: TRBD1
clone_size: few
v_call: TRBV15

cdr3_nt: TGTGCCAGCAGTGGGGGACTAGCGGGGTTGTTACAGTTCTTC
cdr3_aa: CASSGGLAGLLQFF
j_call: TRBJ2-1
d_call: TRBD2
clone_size: many
v_call: TRBV6-1

cdr3_nt: TGCAGTGCTCGACAGGAAAAACTGTTTTTT
cdr3_aa: CSARQEKLFF
j_call: TRBJ1-4
d_call: -
clone_size: few
v_call: TRBV20-1

cdr3_nt: TGTGCCAGCAGTACCCAGAACACCGGACTAGGTATGGCAGATACGCAGTATTTT
cdr3_aa: CASSTQNTGLGMADTQYF
j_call: TRBJ2-3
d_call: TRBD2
clone_size: once
v_call: TRBV12-3/TRBV12-4

cdr3_nt: TGTGCCAGTAGTATAGTGAGGGGGCGGAGGACCGGGGAGCTGTTTTTT
cdr3_aa: CASSIVRGRRTGELFF
j_call: TRBJ2-2
d_call: TRBD1
clone_size: -
v_call: TRBV19

cdr3_nt: TGTGCCAGCAGTGAATGGGACAGGGGCAACTATGGCTACACCTTC
cdr3_aa: CASSEWDRGNYGYTF
j_call: TRBJ1-2
d_call: TRBD1
clone_size: few
v_call: TRBV6-1

cdr3_nt: TGTGCCAGTAGTCGGGGGACAGGGGGCTTCAAAACTGAAGCTTTCTTT
cdr3_aa: CASSRGTGGFKTEAFF
j_call: TRBJ1-1
d_call: TRBD1
clone_size: -
v_call: TRBV19

cdr3_nt: TGCAGTGCTAGATCTAGCGGGAGGGCCGTAGCCGTGGACGAGCAGTACTTC
cdr3_aa: CSARSSGRAVAVDEQYF
j_call: TRBJ2-7
d_call: TRBD2
clone_size: few
v_call: TRBV20-1

cdr3_nt: TGTGCCAGCTCATCGGACATCTCCTACGAGCAGTACTTC
cdr3_aa: CASSSDISYEQYF
j_call: TRBJ2-7
d_call: -
clone_size: many
v_call: TRBV18

cdr3_nt: TGTGCCAGTAGTATGACCGGGGCCCCCCCGGAAAATGAGCAGTTCTTC
cdr3_aa: CASSMTGAPPENEQFF
j_call: TRBJ2-1
d_call: -
clone_size: -
v_call: TRBV19

cdr3_nt: TGTGCCAGCAGTTTAGTCGGCACCATATATTTT
cdr3_aa: CASSLVGTIYF
j_call: TRBJ1-3
d_call: -
clone_size: many
v_call: TRBV12-3/TRBV12-4

cdr3_nt: TGTGCCAGCAGCCGGGGACAAGGGGACACTGAAGCTTTCTTT
cdr3_aa: CASSRGQGDTEAFF
j_call: TRBJ1-1
d_call: -
clone_size: many
v_call: TRBV7-3

cdr3_nt: TGTGCCAGCAGTTTGGGGTCCTCAGGGGGAGACGAGCAGTACTTC
cdr3_aa: CASSLGSSGGDEQYF
j_call: TRBJ2-7
d_call: TRBD1
clone_size: -
v_call: TRBV6-6

cdr3_nt: TGTGCCAGCAGTTATGGGGATTTGAGCACTGAAGCTTTCTTT
cdr3_aa: CASSYGDLSTEAFF
j_call: TRBJ1-1
d_call: -
clone_size: few
v_call: TRBV6-5

cdr3_nt: TGTGCCAGCAGCTTGAAGCGGGAGAGGGAAGAGACCCAGTACTTC
cdr3_aa: CASSLKREREETQYF
j_call: TRBJ2-5
d_call: TRBD2
clone_size: few
v_call: TRBV5-4

cdr3_nt: TGTGCCACCAGCAGAGGGACATCCGGGACTAATGAAAAACTGTTTTTT
cdr3_aa: CATSRGTSGTNEKLFF
j_call: TRBJ1-4
d_call: -
clone_size: few
v_call: TRBV15

cdr3_nt: TGCGCTACACTAGGGGTAGCGGGAAGGCAAGAGACCCAGTACTTC
cdr3_aa: CATLGVAGRQETQYF
j_call: TRBJ2-5
d_call: TRBD2
clone_size: many
v_call: TRBV23-1

cdr3_nt: TGTGCCAGCAGCCTTCATGAGAACACTGAAGCTTTCTTT
cdr3_aa: CASSLHENTEAFF
j_call: TRBJ1-1
d_call: -
clone_size: few
v_call: TRBV9

cdr3_nt: TGCAGTGCTAGAGAGGGGTTCACCTACAATGAGCAGTTCTTC
cdr3_aa: CSAREGFTYNEQFF
j_call: TRBJ2-1
d_call: -
clone_size: -
v_call: TRBV20-1

cdr3_nt: TGTGCCAGCAGTTCCCGGCCCTCCTACGAGCAGTACTTC
cdr3_aa: CASSSRPSYEQYF
j_call: TRBJ2-7
d_call: -
clone_size: -
v_call: TRBV27

cdr3_nt: TGTGCCAGCAGCTTCCTCGGGACTAGCGGGGGTATAGATACGCAGTATTTT
cdr3_aa: CASSFLGTSGGIDTQYF
j_call: TRBJ2-3
d_call: TRBD2
clone_size: few
v_call: TRBV7-3